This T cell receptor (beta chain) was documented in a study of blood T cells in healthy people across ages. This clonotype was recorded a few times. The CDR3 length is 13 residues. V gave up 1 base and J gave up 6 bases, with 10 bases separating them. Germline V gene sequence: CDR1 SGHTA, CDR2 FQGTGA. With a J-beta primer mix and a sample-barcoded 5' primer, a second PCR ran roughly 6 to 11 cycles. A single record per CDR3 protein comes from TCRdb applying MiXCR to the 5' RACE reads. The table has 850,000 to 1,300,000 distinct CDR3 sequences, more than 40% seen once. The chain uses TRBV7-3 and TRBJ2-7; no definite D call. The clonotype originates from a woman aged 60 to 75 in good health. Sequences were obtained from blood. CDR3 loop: CASSLKSGTEQYF. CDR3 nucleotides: TGTGCCAGCAGCTTAAAATCGGGCACCGAGCAGTACTTC.